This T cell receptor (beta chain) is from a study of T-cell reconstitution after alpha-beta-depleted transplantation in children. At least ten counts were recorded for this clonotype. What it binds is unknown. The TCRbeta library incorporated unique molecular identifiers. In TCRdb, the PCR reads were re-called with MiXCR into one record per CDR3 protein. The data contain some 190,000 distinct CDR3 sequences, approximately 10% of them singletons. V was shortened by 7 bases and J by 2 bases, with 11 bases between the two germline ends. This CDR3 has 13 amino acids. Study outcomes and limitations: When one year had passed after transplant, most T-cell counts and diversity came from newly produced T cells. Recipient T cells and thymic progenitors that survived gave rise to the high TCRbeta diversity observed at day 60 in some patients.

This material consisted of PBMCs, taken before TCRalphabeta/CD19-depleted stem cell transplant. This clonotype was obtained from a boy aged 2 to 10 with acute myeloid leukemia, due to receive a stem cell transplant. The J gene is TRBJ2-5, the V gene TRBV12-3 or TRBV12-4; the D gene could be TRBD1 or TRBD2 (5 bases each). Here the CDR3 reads CASTGAVQETQYF. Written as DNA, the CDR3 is TGTGCCAGCACCGGGGCAGTTCAAGAGACCCAGTACTTC.